The 27 T cell receptor beta chains below were found in one sample sequenced in a study of blood T cell repertoires in COVID-19. Clones were read by immunoSEQ multiplex PCR, and TCRdb kept only the in-frame ones, dropping some. The data hold around 35,000 clones, with around 87% observed a single time. The sample was peripheral blood. Source of these receptors: a man in his 70s with acute or convalescent COVID-19.

V gene TRBV30 combines with J gene TRBJ1-4; D is undetermined. Germline CDR1 GTSNPN, CDR2 SVGIG (reference sequence). The CDR3 loop spans 12 amino acids. The germline V and J ends were trimmed by 1 base and 8 bases, with 8 bases remaining between them. CDR3 residues: CAWSGKEEKLFF. The DNA for the CDR3 is TGTGCCTGGAGTGGGAAGGAGGAAAAACTGTTTTTT.

The chain joins TRBV3-1 (or the pseudogene TRBV3-2) to TRBJ1-4, with 9 bases fitting TRBD1. Losses at the gene ends were 4 bases for V and 3 bases for J; bases not matched to a gene: 3. Germline assignment: CDR1 LGHDT and CDR2 YNNKEL (reference sequence). The CDR3 totals 15 residues. CDR3 sequence (DNA): TGTGCCAGCAGCCTTCGACAGGGGGCTAATGAAAAACTGTTTTTT. It translates to CASSLRQGANEKLFF.

This chain links TRBV30 with TRBJ1-6; D is possibly TRBD1 (5 bases). The V end was cut by 0 bases, the J end by 14 bases, with 14 bases between. This CDR3 has 13 residues. Germline V lookup: CDR1 GTSNPN, CDR2 SVGIG (reference sequence). CDR3 bases: TGTGCCTGGAGTGTACCCCAAGGGGAGGCCCTCCACTTT. Protein sequence: CAWSVPQGEALHF.

The chain links TRBV6-5 to TRBJ1-2, with D hard to call. Trimming stripped 5 bases from V and 9 bases from J, with 13 bases between. The CDR3 contains 12 residues. Germline V CDR1 and CDR2: MNHEY, SVGAGI. CDR3 DNA: TGTGCCAGCAGTACCCGCCAGGCGAGCTACACCTTC. Amino acid sequence: CASSTRQASYTF.

This clone was seen a few times. J is TRBJ1-2 and V is TRBV7-3, with 9 bases fitting TRBD1. V lost 6 bases to trimming and J lost 6 bases; unmatched junction nucleotides: 8. Per germline, CDR1 SGHTA and CDR2 FQGTGA. The CDR3 length is 14 residues. This chain's CDR3 is CASRAGTGRDGYTF. The CDR3 coding sequence is TGTGCCAGCAGGGCCGGGACAGGGCGGGATGGCTACACCTTC.

V usage is TRBV5-1 and J usage is TRBJ2-5, with 12 bases aligning to TRBD1. This CDR3 has 16 residues. After removal of 7 bases from V and 4 bases from J, the junction contained 11 bases not matched to a gene. Germline CDR1 is SGHRS and CDR2 is YFSETQ. CDR3 DNA: TGCGCCAGCGGGGCCGGGACAGGGGGCCAGGGAGAGACCCAGTACTTC. Residues: CASGAGTGGQGETQYF.

The chain links TRBV6-6 to TRBJ2-5, with D tentatively TRBD1 (5 bases). The germline V gene encodes CDR1 MNHNY and CDR2 SVGAGI (reference sequence). The germline V and J ends were trimmed by 7 bases and 5 bases, with 14 bases remaining between them. The CDR3 covers 13 residues. Here the CDR3 reads CASTTRAGETQYF. CDR3 coding DNA: TGTGCCAGCACAACCAGGGCAGGGGAGACCCAGTACTTC.

The chain combines TRBV7-2 with TRBJ1-1; 8 positions agree with TRBD1. With V trimmed by 3 bases and J by 3 bases, 6 bases remained unmatched. The CDR3 totals 15 residues. The germline gives CDR1 SGHTA, CDR2 FQGNSA. DNA of the CDR3: TGTGCCAGCAGCTTCAGGGGGCGCGGTGACACTGAAGCTTTCTTT. Translated, it gives CASSFRGRGDTEAFF. Using reference TRBV7-2 and TRBJ1-1 for the parts outside the CDR3, the full variable domain is GAGVSQSPSNKVTEKGKDVELRCDPISGHTALYWYRQSLGQGLEFLIYFQGNSAPDKSGLPSDRFSAERTGGSVSTLTIQRTQQEDSAVYLCASSFRGRGDTEAFFGQGTRLTVV.

This clone was seen only once. The chain joins TRBV2 to TRBJ1-5; perhaps TRBD1 as D (5 bases). The V gene lost 4 bases and the J gene lost 0 bases, with 16 bases spanning the gap. The CDR3 runs 17 residues. From germline, CDR1 is SNHLY and CDR2 FYNNEI. CDR3 sequence: CASSGPRTGYSNQPQHF. The CDR3 DNA follows: TGTGCCAGCAGTGGCCCCCGCACAGGTTATAGCAATCAGCCCCAGCATTTT.

V gene TRBV3-1 (or the pseudogene TRBV3-2) combines with J gene TRBJ2-3; D perhaps matches TRBD2 (5 bases). The CDR3 runs 16 residues. V dropped 0 bases and J dropped 2 bases, with 12 bases sitting between them. CDR1 is LGHDT and CDR2 is YNNKEL in the germline V gene (reference sequence). The CDR3 DNA reads TGTGCCAGCAGCCAAGATCTGACTACCGCCACAGATACGCAGTATTTT. Protein sequence: CASSQDLTTATDTQYF.

The chain joins TRBV6-5 to TRBJ2-1; 7 bases match TRBD1. Trimming removed 6 bases from V and 4 bases from J; junction bases left unmatched: 0. Germline V gene data show CDR1 as MNHEY and CDR2 as SVGAGI. CDR3 length: 12 amino acids. The DNA for the CDR3 is TGTGCCAGCAGACAGGGGTACAATGAGCAGTTCTTC. Amino acid sequence: CASRQGYNEQFF.

The chain is built from TRBV28 and TRBJ2-3; 9 bases fit TRBD2. Germline V gene data show CDR1 as MDHEN and CDR2 as SYDVKM. The CDR3 covers 15 residues. With V trimmed by 9 bases and J by 5 bases, 12 bases remained unmatched. The CDR3 region has the DNA TGTGCCAGTCCATCGGTAGCGGGAGAATTAGATACGCAGTATTTT. It encodes CASPSVAGELDTQYF.

The rearrangement joins TRBV5-1 to TRBJ1-1, with TRBD1 as a possible D gene (6 bases). The CDR3 spans 15 residues. Per the germline V gene, CDR1 is SGHRS and CDR2 is YFSETQ. Trimming took 0 bases from V and 0 from J, leaving 9 bases between them. For the CDR3, the DNA is TGCGCCAGCAGCTTGGAGGACAGCCTGAACACTGAAGCTTTCTTT. Translating it yields CASSLEDSLNTEAFF.

The chain has TRBV27 and TRBJ2-7; D perhaps matches TRBD1 (6 bases). Trimming cost V 0 bases and J 3 bases, with 6 bases left between them. CDR1 is MNHEY and CDR2 is SMNVEV in the germline V gene (reference sequence). The CDR3 loop spans 13 amino acids. DNA of the CDR3: TGTGCCAGCAGTTTATCGACAGGCTACGAGCAGTACTTC. Amino acid sequence: CASSLSTGYEQYF.

This clone was seen just once. The genes are TRBV5-4 and TRBJ2-5; D is unclear. Looked up from germline, CDR1 is SGHNT and CDR2 is YYREEE (reference sequence). This CDR3 is built from 13 residues. The V gene lost 3 bases and the J gene lost 3 bases, with 9 bases spanning the gap. CDR3 region: CASSSRLEETQYF. The DNA of the CDR3 is TGTGCCAGCAGCTCCCGGTTGGAAGAGACCCAGTACTTC.

This chain connects TRBV28 to TRBJ1-3; 10 bases line up with TRBD1. CDR3 length: 16 residues. The germline CDR1 and CDR2 sequences are MDHEN and SYDVKM. V lost 3 bases and J lost 3; bases outside the gene matches: 5. This CDR3 is CASSFSWTGGGNTIYF. Here the CDR3 DNA reads TGTGCCAGCAGTTTCTCCTGGACAGGGGGTGGAAACACCATATATTTT.

J is TRBJ1-3 and V is TRBV6-5; TRBD1 agrees at 10 bases. Germline assignment: CDR1 MNHEY and CDR2 SVGAGI. CDR3 length equals 15 residues. Losses at the gene ends were 5 bases for V and 0 bases for J; bases not matched to a gene: 1. This CDR3 reads CASSRTGGSGNTIYF. In DNA, the CDR3 is TGTGCCAGCAGTAGGACAGGGGGCTCTGGAAACACCATATATTTT.

The CDR3 spells CASSLPGQGHSGNTIYF. CDR3 nucleotides: TGTGCCAGCAGTTTACCGGGACAGGGACACTCTGGAAACACCATATATTTT. This chain connects TRBV28 to TRBJ1-3, with 9 bases that match TRBD1. Germline lookup yields CDR1 MDHEN and CDR2 SYDVKM. With 2 bases clipped from V and 0 bases from J, the junction kept 5 bases outside the gene matches. CDR3 length: 17 amino acids.

The CDR3 sequence is CASSPDREGAFF. The CDR3 DNA is TGTGCCAGCAGCCCAGACAGGGAAGGAGCTTTCTTT. The genes are TRBV7-9 and TRBJ1-1; 7 positions match TRBD1. The trim removed 5 bases at V and 10 bases at J, leaving 7 bases unmatched. CDR3 length: 12 residues. Germline V gene sequence: CDR1 SEHNR, CDR2 FQNEAQ (reference sequence).

CDR3: CASSFRGGAQYF. The CDR3 nucleotides read TGTGCCAGCAGCTTCCGCGGGGGGGCGCAGTATTTT. V is TRBV9 and J is TRBJ2-3, with 9 bases fitting TRBD2. J lost 10 bases, V lost 4 bases, and 4 bases had no gene match. Per the germline V gene, CDR1 is SGDLS and CDR2 is YYNGEE. CDR3 length: 12 amino acids.

This CDR3 is CASSLGRLYGYTF. The CDR3 nucleotides are TGTGCCAGCAGTTTGGGCAGGCTCTATGGCTACACCTTC. V is TRBV27 and J is TRBJ1-2; D is uncertain. This CDR3 has 13 amino acids. Germline V CDR1 and CDR2: MNHEY, SMNVEV (reference sequence). The V end lost 3 bases, the J end lost 4 bases, and 9 bases lay between the germline ends.

This sequence joins TRBV4-1 and TRBJ1-6; D may be TRBD1 (6 bases). Germline lookup yields CDR1 MGHRA and CDR2 YSYEKL. Trimming pared 4 bases from V and 7 bases from J, leaving 8 bases between. The CDR3 totals 13 residues. The CDR3 region is CASSPGGNSPLHF. Here the CDR3 DNA reads TGCGCCAGCAGCCCGGGGGGCAATTCACCCCTCCACTTT.

This clone was detected only once. V and J are TRBV5-1 and TRBJ1-5; D is undetermined. Trimming took 0 bases from V and 0 from J, leaving 4 bases between them. Germline values: CDR1 SGHRS, CDR2 YFSETQ. The CDR3 has 14 residues. In DNA form, the CDR3 reads TGCGCCAGCAGCTTGGGGCCTAGCAATCAGCCCCAGCATTTT. It encodes CASSLGPSNQPQHF.

The genes are TRBV29-1 and TRBJ2-5; D is uncertain. Per germline, CDR1 SQVTM and CDR2 ANQGSEA. The CDR3 has 16 amino acids. Trimming pared 7 bases from V and 4 bases from J, leaving 25 bases between. CDR3 amino acids: CSASHPFISGGETQYF. The CDR3 DNA reads as TGCAGCGCCTCTCATCCCTTCATTTCGGGTGGAGAGACCCAGTACTTC.

Turning to this clone: One end of the junction is discordant with germline, which a read error may explain. This chain connects TRBV6-5 to TRBJ1-2; TRBD1 matches at 7 bases. CDR1 and CDR2 (germline): MNHEY, SVGAGI. CDR3 size: 11 residues. CDR3 nucleotide sequence: TGTGCCAGCGCTGGGACAGCCTCTTACTCTTTC. Its protein product is CASAGTASYSF.

The J gene is TRBJ1-2, the V gene TRBV28; tentatively, D is TRBD1 (5 bases). Trimming removed 7 bases at V and 2 bases at J, with 23 bases between. Germline values: CDR1 MDHEN, CDR2 SYDVKM. The CDR3 sequence is 17 residues long. The CDR3 DNA sequence: TGTGCCAGCACCACCGCAGGGTCCCTCCGTATCAACTATGGCTACACCTTC. Amino acids: CASTTAGSLRINYGYTF.

This clone was counted a single time. This chain joins TRBV19 and TRBJ2-3, with 8 bases identical to TRBD2. Germline-derived CDR1 and CDR2 are LNHDA and SQIVND (reference sequence). V was pared by 5 bases and J by 0 bases, with 7 bases of the junction left unmatched. The length of the CDR3 is 16 residues. The CDR3: CASSHGGELSTDTQYF. The DNA for the CDR3 is TGTGCCAGTAGTCACGGGGGGGAACTGAGCACAGATACGCAGTATTTT.